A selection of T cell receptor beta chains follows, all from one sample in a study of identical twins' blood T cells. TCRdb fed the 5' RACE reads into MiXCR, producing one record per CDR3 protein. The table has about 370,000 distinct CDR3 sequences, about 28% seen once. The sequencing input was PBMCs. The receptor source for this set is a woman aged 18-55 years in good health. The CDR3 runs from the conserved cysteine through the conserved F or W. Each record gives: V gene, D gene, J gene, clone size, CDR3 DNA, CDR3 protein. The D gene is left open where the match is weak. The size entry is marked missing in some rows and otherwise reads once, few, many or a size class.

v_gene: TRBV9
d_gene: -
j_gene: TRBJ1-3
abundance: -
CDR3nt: TGTGCCAGCAGCGACAGGGTCTACTCTGGAAACACCATATATTTT
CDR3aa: CASSDRVYSGNTIYF

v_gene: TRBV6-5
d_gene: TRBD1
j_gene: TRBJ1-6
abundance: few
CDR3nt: TGTGCCAGCAGGCCGCCGGGACAGCACAATTCACCCCTCCACTTT
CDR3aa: CASRPPGQHNSPLHF

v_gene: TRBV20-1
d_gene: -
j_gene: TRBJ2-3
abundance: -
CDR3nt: TGCAGTGCTAGAGATCCCGGGTTCGCAGATACGCAGTATTTT
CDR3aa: CSARDPGFADTQYF

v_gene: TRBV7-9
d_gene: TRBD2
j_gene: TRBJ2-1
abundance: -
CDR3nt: TGTGCCAGCAGCTCTCAAACTAGCGGGGGCTACTACAATGAGCAGTTCTTC
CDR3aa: CASSSQTSGGYYNEQFF

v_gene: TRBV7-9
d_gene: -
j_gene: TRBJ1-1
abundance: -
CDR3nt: TGTGCCAGCAGCTTACGGGGTTCAGGGATACAGTCGGCTTTCTTT
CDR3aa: CASSLRGSGIQSAFF

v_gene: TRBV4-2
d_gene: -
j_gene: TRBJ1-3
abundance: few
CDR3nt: TGTGCCAGCAGCCAAGAACAGTCTTCGCGAAACACCATATATTTT
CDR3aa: CASSQEQSSRNTIYF

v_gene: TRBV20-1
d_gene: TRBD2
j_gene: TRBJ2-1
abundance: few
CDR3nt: TGCAGTGCTCTGCCCAGGGGAGCGGGAGGATCCTACAATGAGCAGTTCTTC
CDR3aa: CSALPRGAGGSYNEQFF

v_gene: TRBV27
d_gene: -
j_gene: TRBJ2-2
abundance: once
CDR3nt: TGTGCCAGCAGTGGCAGGTGGGGGGAGCTGTTTTTT
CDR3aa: CASSGRWGELFF

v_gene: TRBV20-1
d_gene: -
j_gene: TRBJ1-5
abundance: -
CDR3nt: TGCAGTGCTCCCCAAGGGGCTGGCAATCAGCCCCAGCATTTT
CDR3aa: CSAPQGAGNQPQHF

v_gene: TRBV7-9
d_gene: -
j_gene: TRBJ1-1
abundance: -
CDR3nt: TGTGCCAGCTGCCCCTCCGGGTTGAACACTGAAGCTTTCTTT
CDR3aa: CASCPSGLNTEAFF

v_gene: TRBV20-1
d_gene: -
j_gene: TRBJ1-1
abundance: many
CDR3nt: TGCAGTGCTAGGAAAGGGGACACTGAAGCTTTCTTT
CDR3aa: CSARKGDTEAFF

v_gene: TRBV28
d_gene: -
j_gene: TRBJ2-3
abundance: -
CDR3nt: TGTGCCAGCAGTTACGGTCCGGGGGATGACACAGATACGCAGTATTTT
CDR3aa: CASSYGPGDDTDTQYF

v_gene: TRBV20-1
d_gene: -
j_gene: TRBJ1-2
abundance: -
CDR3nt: TGCAGTGCTAGAGATGGGACGAATGCTCTCTATGGCTACACCTTC
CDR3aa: CSARDGTNALYGYTF

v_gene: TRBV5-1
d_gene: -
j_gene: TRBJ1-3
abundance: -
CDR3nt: TGCGCCAGCAGCTTGGAAGGGAGACTGTCTGGAAACACCATATATTTT
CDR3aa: CASSLEGRLSGNTIYF

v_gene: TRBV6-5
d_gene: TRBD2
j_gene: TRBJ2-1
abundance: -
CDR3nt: TGTGCCAGCAGTGTAGCGGGGGGGCCCTATGAGCAGTTCTTC
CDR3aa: CASSVAGGPYEQFF

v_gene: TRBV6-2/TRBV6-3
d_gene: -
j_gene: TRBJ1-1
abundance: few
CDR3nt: TGTGCCAGCAGTTCGTGGGGTGAAGCTTTCTTT
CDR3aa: CASSSWGEAFF

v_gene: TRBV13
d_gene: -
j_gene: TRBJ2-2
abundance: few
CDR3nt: TGTGCCAGCAGCTTAGCGGGACTGAACACCGGGGAGCTGTTTTTT
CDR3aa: CASSLAGLNTGELFF

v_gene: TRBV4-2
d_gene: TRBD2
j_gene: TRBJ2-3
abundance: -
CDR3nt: TGTGCCAGCAGCCCTGGGACTAGCGGACCTAGCACAGATACGCAGTATTTT
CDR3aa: CASSPGTSGPSTDTQYF

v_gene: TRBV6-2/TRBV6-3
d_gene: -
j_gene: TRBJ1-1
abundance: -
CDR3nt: TGTGCCAGCGGCCTGGTTATGGGCACTGAAGCTTTCTTT
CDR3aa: CASGLVMGTEAFF

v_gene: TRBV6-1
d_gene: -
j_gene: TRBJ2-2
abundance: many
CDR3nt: TGTGCCAGCAGTGAGTTCAGAGGGATAGGAAACACCGGGGAGCTGTTTTTT
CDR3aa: CASSEFRGIGNTGELFF

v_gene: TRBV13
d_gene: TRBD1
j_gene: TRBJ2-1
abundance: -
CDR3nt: TGTGCCAGCAGCGTGGGACAGGGCTATGAGCAGTTCTTC
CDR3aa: CASSVGQGYEQFF

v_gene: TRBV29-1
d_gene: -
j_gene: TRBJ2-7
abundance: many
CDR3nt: TGCAGCGTTGGAGAAGAACATTTGAGCTCCTACGAGCAGTACTTC
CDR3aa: CSVGEEHLSSYEQYF

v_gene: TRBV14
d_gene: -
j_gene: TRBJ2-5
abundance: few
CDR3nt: TGTGCCAGCAGCCGAGTTACGGGATACCAAGAGACCCAGTACTTC
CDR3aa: CASSRVTGYQETQYF

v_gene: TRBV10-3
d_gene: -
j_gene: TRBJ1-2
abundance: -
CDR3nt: TGTGCCATCGGTGTACAGAGAGGGGAAGGCTACACCTTC
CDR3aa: CAIGVQRGEGYTF

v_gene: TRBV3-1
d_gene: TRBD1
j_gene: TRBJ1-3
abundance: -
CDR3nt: TGTGCCAGCAGCTACAGGGGATCTGGAAACACCATATATTTT
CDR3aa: CASSYRGSGNTIYF

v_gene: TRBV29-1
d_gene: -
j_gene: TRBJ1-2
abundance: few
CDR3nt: TGCAGCGTTGAAGGATGGGGGTCCTATGGCTACACCTTC
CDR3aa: CSVEGWGSYGYTF

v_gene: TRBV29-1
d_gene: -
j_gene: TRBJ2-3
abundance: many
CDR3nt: TGCAGCGGTGTTCAAGATACGCAGTATTTT
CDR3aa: CSGVQDTQYF

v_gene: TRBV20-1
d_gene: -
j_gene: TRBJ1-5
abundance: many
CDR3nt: TGCAGTGCTAGGCGCGGCCTCAATCAGCCCCAGCATTTT
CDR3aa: CSARRGLNQPQHF